These T cell receptor beta chains were read from a single sample in a study of CD8+ T cells in alopecia areata. Clones were sequenced by immunoSEQ multiplex PCR, and TCRdb holds only the in-frame ones, with some missing. The sample yields tens of thousands of clones, 50% to 75% seen once. The source material was CD8+ T cells sorted from blood, sampled at week 0. These TCRs come from a human donor with alopecia areata. The conserved cysteine and the conserved F or W are not part of the CDR3 here.

v_gene | CDR3aa
TRBV5-6 | ASSLGASLAKNIQY
TRBV5-1 | ASSLSSYEQY
TRBV15 | ATRSRESGVNTEAF
TRBV5-1 | ASRRDHNEQF
TRBV14 | ASSQALRGVYT
TRBV5-1 | ASSLSSGNHNEQF
TRBV7-3 | ASSLVGQETQY
TRBV30 | AWRLFTDTQY
TRBV6-5 | ASSYGVTYEQY
TRBV9 | ASSVEGTSGNTIY
TRBV29-1 | SVEVVFQETQY
TRBV7-9 | ASSPGGAGQPQH
TRBV29-1 | SVRLAGAYEQY
TRBV13 | ASSLGAGNTDTQY
TRBV29-1 | SVEIGQGNGYEQY
TRBV5-8 | ASRPRLAAQETQY
TRBV6-6 | ASSLGGGRTGELF
TRBV7-6 | ASSLAGLASGETQY
TRBV9 | ASSASGTGSQPQH
TRBV13 | ASSFLGTYGYT
TRBV28 | ASSLISEQF
TRBV12-5 | ASGLGANEDTQY
TRBV29-1 | SVPDDGYT
TRBV19 | ASSRGPMNTEAF
TRBV4-1 | ASSQVSGGDQPQH
TRBV29-1 | SVEGGLNTEAF
TRBV25-1 | ASSEYRGAGNTIY
TRBV9 | ASSDGQGATDTQY
TRBV30 | AWSGWTAL
TRBV5-6 | ASSLGQGGQETQY
TRBV4-1 | ASSQVRQSTEAF
TRBV4-3 | ASSQGTGEIEKLF
TRBV27 | ASSPGGGGYGYT
TRBV7-9 | ASRRGLAGGGRGYNEQF
TRBV6-4 | ASSDRQGQY
TRBV29-1 | SVEDRVRYNEQF
TRBV7-9 | ASSLDGSYEQY